Listed below are T cell receptor beta chains from one sample, sequenced in a study of T cells in localized non-small cell lung cancer. Libraries were prepared by immunoSEQ multiplex PCR; TCRdb keeps only in-frame clonotypes and omits some of them. The sample has tens of thousands of clones, around nine tenths seen once. The specimen was peripheral blood, collected before any cancer treatment. Every receptor here comes from a woman aged 40-69 years with stage I squamous cell lung carcinoma. CDR3s include the opening cysteine and the closing phenylalanine or tryptophan. The D gene is left open where the match is weak.

d_call	v_call	j_call	cdr3_aa
.	TRBV6-5	TRBJ1-6	CASSYHQSNSPLHF
.	TRBV21-1	TRBJ2-3	CARTDRGHNTDTQYF
TRBD1	TRBV27	TRBJ1-2	CASSSRVAGGAPNYGYTF
TRBD1	TRBV7-9	TRBJ1-2	CASSLSGTGHGYTF
TRBD2	TRBV5-1	TRBJ2-3	CASSLMSGGPSSTDTQYF
.	TRBV30	TRBJ1-5	CAWSADESQPQHF
.	TRBV5-8	TRBJ1-2	CASSLGGLRGYGYTF
.	TRBV2	TRBJ1-6	CASSEAQLNSPLHF
.	TRBV5-1	TRBJ2-5	CASSFQGSGETQYF
.	TRBV18	TRBJ1-1	CASSGRLTMNTEAFF
.	TRBV5-1	TRBJ1-1	CASSLAALNTEAFF
.	TRBV9	TRBJ2-2	CASSVGQINTGELFF
TRBD2	TRBV30	TRBJ2-3	CAGLAGGSDTQYF
TRBD1	TRBV19	TRBJ1-3	CASRADRVTGNTIYF
.	TRBV7-2	TRBJ1-4	CASSLQASGEKLFF
TRBD1	TRBV2	TRBJ2-7	CASSVWDRGTSSSYEQYF
.	TRBV2	TRBJ1-4	CASSGGPTNEKLFF
TRBD1	TRBV5-4	TRBJ2-5	CASSLGTVQETQYF
TRBD1	TRBV7-8	TRBJ1-6	CASSLATGGNNSPLHF
TRBD1	TRBV5-5	TRBJ1-5	CASSSGQLSQPQHF
.	TRBV14	TRBJ1-2	CASTPWGGRSHYGYTF
.	TRBV19	TRBJ1-6	CASSNGGSSPLHF
TRBD1	TRBV6-6	TRBJ1-2	CASSYGDRSISYGYTF
TRBD1	TRBV19	TRBJ2-7	CASRHLPGQGTDEQYF
TRBD2	TRBV9	TRBJ2-3	CASSVSGGASTDTQYF
TRBD1	TRBV7-3	TRBJ2-7	CASSWDRGPYEQYF
.	TRBV5-4	TRBJ1-2	CASSYLHGYTF
.	TRBV9	TRBJ2-3	CASSVAADTDTQYF
.	TRBV7-8	TRBJ1-2	CASSLGQTYGYTF
.	TRBV2	TRBJ1-3	CASRKQSSGNTIYF
TRBD1	TRBV5-6	TRBJ1-6	CASSPGQVHNSPLHF
TRBD1	TRBV6-4	TRBJ2-2	CASRWDRGDGELFF
.	TRBV10-3	TRBJ1-1	CAISESSRLDAFF
.	TRBV27	TRBJ2-3	CASSLGGALGDTQYF
TRBD1	TRBV5-1	TRBJ2-2	CASSLSGQGTGELFF
TRBD1	TRBV11-3	TRBJ2-2	CASSPGTGGPTGELFF
.	TRBV19	TRBJ2-1	CASSIIGGIPQEQFF
.	TRBV6-6	TRBJ1-1	CASSYLGRNTEAFF
.	TRBV19	TRBJ1-5	CASSIDLQFYQPQHF
.	TRBV30	TRBJ1-4	CAWGHRAPNEKLFF
.	TRBV13	TRBJ1-2	CASSLGRGSGYTF
.	TRBV7-6	TRBJ1-2	CASSLSRGYGYTF